These 29 T cell receptor beta chains originate from one sample sequenced in a study of T cell responses to AZD1222 COVID-19 vaccine. Produced via immunoSEQ multiplex PCR; TCRdb's table is partial and in-frame only. The sample gives 84,000 or so clones, 90% of which show up once; approximately 3% is in the top ten. This sample comprised peripheral blood, obtained on day 0 of AZD1222 vaccination. The receptors originated from an adult in good health.

In DNA, the CDR3 is TGTGCCAGTGCGGGACAGAGACACACTGAAGCTTTCTTT. It translates to CASAGQRHTEAFF. This chain connects TRBV19 to TRBJ1-1; 7 nucleotides match TRBD1. Germline CDR1 is LNHDA and CDR2 is SQIVND (reference sequence). V trimming: 8 bases; J trimming: 3 bases; junction bases outside the gene matches: 6. The CDR3 loop spans 13 amino acids.

The chain has TRBV5-6 and TRBJ1-4; 10 bases are shared with TRBD1. The CDR3 contains 15 residues. Germline lookup yields CDR1 SGHDT and CDR2 YYEEEE. V gave up 4 bases and J gave up 6 bases; unmatched junction bases: 6. The CDR3 nucleotides are TGTGCCAGCAGCGCCGACGGACAGGGGGATGAAAAACTGTTTTTT. Its translation is CASSADGQGDEKLFF.

This clone was found once. This chain connects TRBV28 to TRBJ1-3, with D possibly TRBD1 on 6 matching bases. The V gene's germline CDR1 is MDHEN and CDR2 SYDVKM. This CDR3 comprises 13 residues. Deletions cut 8 bases from V and 4 bases from J, with 12 bases between. This CDR3 reads CASFWGAGNTIYF. The CDR3 region has the DNA TGTGCCAGCTTTTGGGGGGCCGGAAACACCATATATTTT.

The V gene is TRBV10-2, the J gene TRBJ2-7; maybe TRBD2 (5 bases). CDR3 length: 14 residues. The germline V gene has CDR1 WSHSY and CDR2 SAAADI. Trimming stripped 10 bases from V and 2 bases from J, with 18 bases between. CDR3 sequence: CAIRPDHSAYEQYF. The CDR3 nucleotides are TGCGCCATCAGACCTGACCATAGCGCCTACGAGCAGTACTTC.

CDR3 sequence (DNA): TGTGCCAGCTCACCACCGCCCGGGGGTGAAAAACTGTTTTTT. This encodes CASSPPPGGEKLFF. The V call is TRBV18, the J call TRBJ1-4; perhaps TRBD1 as D (5 bases). V was pared by 0 bases and J by 7 bases, with 9 bases between. The CDR3 sequence is 14 residues long. Germline V gene data show CDR1 as KGHSH and CDR2 as LQKENI.

CDR3 coding DNA: TGCGCCAGCAGCTTGGGACAGGGCTTGGACGAGCAGTACTTC. Protein product: CASSLGQGLDEQYF. The V gene is TRBV5-1, the J gene TRBJ2-7, with TRBD1 matching 7 bases. The J segment lost 5 bases and the V segment lost 0 bases, leaving 5 bases of the junction unmatched. CDR1 and CDR2 (germline): SGHRS, YFSETQ. This CDR3 spans 14 amino acids.

The V and J genes are TRBV30 and TRBJ1-2, with a tentative D call TRBD1 (5 bases). From germline, CDR1 is GTSNPN and CDR2 SVGIG (reference sequence). Trimming stripped 3 bases from V and 6 bases from J, with 14 bases between. The CDR3 totals 13 residues. The CDR3 loop is CAWSLGPRHGYTF. CDR3 in DNA: TGTGCCTGGAGCCTGGGGCCTCGGCATGGCTACACCTTC.

The rearrangement joins TRBV9 to TRBJ1-2; D is unresolved. V dropped 1 base and J dropped 13 bases, with 17 bases sitting between them. Per the germline V gene, CDR1 is SGDLS and CDR2 is YYNGEE. This CDR3 has 13 amino acids. This CDR3 is CASSVTGSGLGTF. DNA for the CDR3: TGTGCCAGCAGCGTAACTGGGAGCGGTCTCGGCACCTTC.

This rearrangement joins TRBV19 to TRBJ2-2; a possible D gene is TRBD1 (6 bases). Germline CDR1 LNHDA, CDR2 SQIVND (reference sequence). V dropped 6 bases and J dropped 6 bases, with 20 bases sitting between them. The CDR3 length is 16 residues. The CDR3 loop reads CASSREGVGAAGELFF. The CDR3 region has the DNA TGTGCCAGTAGCAGAGAGGGGGTAGGGGCGGCCGGGGAGCTGTTTTTT.

The chain combines TRBV7-3 with TRBJ2-2, with D possibly being TRBD1 (6 bases). The CDR3 consists of 12 residues. Trimming took 3 bases from V and 8 from J, leaving 7 bases between them. CDR1 is SGHTA, CDR2 FQGTGA, per germline. The chain's CDR3 is CASSFGTGELFF. The CDR3, as DNA: TGTGCCAGCAGCTTCGGGACAGGGGAGCTGTTTTTT.

Only a few counts were recorded for this clone. V is TRBV9 and J is TRBJ1-6; no definite D call. The CDR3 is 16 residues long. The germline gives CDR1 SGDLS, CDR2 YYNGEE. The V end was cut by 0 bases, the J end by 9 bases, with 16 bases between. This chain's CDR3 is CASSVGLQPGISPLHF. The CDR3 DNA reads TGTGCCAGCAGCGTAGGTTTGCAGCCTGGCATTTCACCCCTCCACTTT. Full variable domain (rest looked up from reference TRBV9 and TRBJ1-6): DSGVTQTPKHLITATGQRVTLRCSPRSGDLSVYWYQQSLDQGLQFLIQYYNGEERAKGNILERFSAQQFPDLHSELNLSSLELGDSALYFCASSVGLQPGISPLHFGNGTRLTVT.

J is TRBJ2-1 and V is TRBV10-1; 10 bases match TRBD2. The CDR3 runs 16 residues. Looked up from germline, CDR1 is WNHNN and CDR2 is SYGVQD (reference sequence). The trim removed 7 bases at V and 5 bases at J, leaving 11 bases unmatched. The CDR3 sequence: CASNPIGLADHNEQFF. The CDR3 DNA reads TGCGCCAGCAACCCAATAGGACTAGCGGACCACAATGAGCAGTTCTTC.

The gene calls are TRBV9 and TRBJ2-1, with D uncertain. CDR3 size: 14 residues. CDR1 and CDR2 from the germline V gene are SGDLS and YYNGEE. V gave up 4 bases and J gave up 7 bases, with 15 bases separating them. CDR3 coding DNA: TGTGCCAGCAGCACCCCTCTTGGGCATAATGAGCAGTTCTTC. Its protein product is CASSTPLGHNEQFF. Filled out from reference TRBV9 and TRBJ2-1, the complete variable domain reads DSGVTQTPKHLITATGQRVTLRCSPRSGDLSVYWYQQSLDQGLQFLIQYYNGEERAKGNILERFSAQQFPDLHSELNLSSLELGDSALYFCASSTPLGHNEQFFGPGTRLTVL.

This chain links TRBV27 with TRBJ1-1, with D perhaps matching TRBD1 (6 bases). The CDR3 loop spans 13 amino acids. Trimming took 10 bases from V and 0 from J, leaving 12 bases between them. Germline V gene sequence: CDR1 MNHEY, CDR2 SMNVEV (reference sequence). In DNA form, the CDR3 reads TGTGCCACCCAGACAGGTTTGAACACTGAAGCTTTCTTT. Protein sequence: CATQTGLNTEAFF.

The DNA for the CDR3 is TGTGCCAGTAGCGAACCGAATTGGGGCGGAGATACGCAGTATTTT. Its translation: CASSEPNWGGDTQYF. V usage is TRBV19 and J usage is TRBJ2-3; possible D gene TRBD1, 5 bases. Germline V gene sequence: CDR1 LNHDA, CDR2 SQIVND (reference sequence). V was clipped by 6 bases and J by 5 bases, with 18 bases between them. This CDR3 has 15 residues.

The genes are TRBV30 and TRBJ2-7, with TRBD2 matching 11 bases. J gave up 9 bases and V 2 bases, and 12 bases lay outside the gene matches. The length of the CDR3 is 15 residues. Per germline, CDR1 GTSNPN and CDR2 SVGIG (reference sequence). This CDR3 reads CAWSSTSGMVRGQYF. CDR3 sequence (DNA): TGTGCCTGGAGTTCGACTAGCGGGATGGTGAGGGGGCAGTACTTC. Using reference TRBV30 and TRBJ2-7 for the parts outside the CDR3, the full variable domain is SQTIHQWPATLVQPVGSPLSLECTVEGTSNPNLYWYRQAAGRGLQLLFYSVGIGQISSEVPQNLSASRPQDRQFILSSKKLLLSDSGFYLCAWSSTSGMVRGQYFGPGTRLTVT.

This clone was recorded once. CDR3: CASSPGLAGAKGYNEQFF. The CDR3 nucleotides read TGTGCCAGCAGCCCGGGACTAGCGGGAGCGAAGGGCTACAATGAGCAGTTCTTC. The rearrangement uses TRBV14 and TRBJ2-1, with TRBD2 matching over 14 bases. With 4 bases clipped from V and 3 bases from J, the junction kept 8 bases outside the gene matches. The germline V gene has CDR1 SGHDN and CDR2 FVKESK. This CDR3 is 18 amino acids long.

The rearrangement links TRBV28 to TRBJ1-4, with TRBD1 matching over 7 bases. Germline trimming cut 5 bases from V and 5 bases from J; bases unmatched to any gene: 5. Germline CDR1 is MDHEN and CDR2 is SYDVKM. This CDR3 is 14 amino acids long. The CDR3 DNA sequence: TGTGCCAGCAGTCGCACAGGGGAGAATGAAAAACTGTTTTTT. Protein: CASSRTGENEKLFF.

The chain uses TRBV3-1 (or the pseudogene TRBV3-2) and TRBJ2-2; 10 bases are a match to TRBD2. V gave up 1 base and J gave up 4 bases; unmatched junction bases: 3. CDR3 size: 16 residues. CDR1 is LGHDT, CDR2 YNNKEL, per germline (reference sequence). The CDR3 DNA reads TGTGCCAGCAGCCAAGGTCCTAGCGGGAGCACCGGGGAGCTGTTTTTT. It codes for CASSQGPSGSTGELFF.

The chain uses TRBV6-1 and TRBJ2-2, with TRBD1 as a possible D gene (5 bases). Germline CDR1 is MNHNS and CDR2 is SASEGT. The CDR3 is made up of 15 amino acids. V was clipped by 3 bases and J by 5 bases, with 13 bases between them. CDR3: CASSEGPTRTGELFF. The CDR3 region has the DNA TGTGCCAGCAGTGAGGGGCCGACGAGGACCGGGGAGCTGTTTTTT.

This clone came up once. This sequence joins TRBV7-9 and TRBJ2-7, with 7 bases lining up with TRBD1. Trimming cost V 5 bases and J 2 bases; bases outside gene matches: 9. The CDR3 is 15 amino acids. CDR1 SEHNR and CDR2 FQNEAQ come from the germline V gene (reference sequence). CDR3 in amino acids: CASSPTGTATYEQYF. In DNA, the CDR3 is TGTGCCAGCAGCCCCACCGGGACAGCCACCTACGAGCAGTACTTC.

CDR3: CSVGASSYNEQFF. In DNA form, the CDR3 reads TGCAGCGTTGGAGCTAGCTCCTACAATGAGCAGTTCTTC. J is TRBJ2-1 and V is TRBV29-1, with D unresolved. This CDR3 contains 13 residues. Germline assignment: CDR1 SQVTM and CDR2 ANQGSEA. V gave up 4 bases and J gave up 0 bases, with 7 bases separating them.

This chain links TRBV2 with TRBJ1-1; weak D call: TRBD1 (5 bases). CDR1 is SNHLY, CDR2 FYNNEI, per germline. The CDR3 totals 14 residues. V was cut by 5 bases and J by 3 bases, with 13 bases left in between. CDR3: CASSPRRGDTEAFF. The CDR3 nucleotides are TGTGCCAGCAGTCCGAGGCGGGGGGACACTGAAGCTTTCTTT.

J is TRBJ1-4 and V is TRBV5-1; D is unclear. CDR1 is SGHRS and CDR2 is YFSETQ in the germline V gene. Trimming left V 0 bases short and J 5 bases short, with 5 bases between. The CDR3 is 13 residues long. The CDR3 loop is CASSLAENEKLFF. CDR3 nucleotides: TGCGCCAGCAGCTTGGCGGAAAATGAAAAACTGTTTTTT.

The chain uses TRBV28 and TRBJ1-1; D gene ambiguous. Germline values: CDR1 MDHEN, CDR2 SYDVKM. The CDR3 extends over 12 amino acids. V gave up 3 bases and J gave up 1 base, with 3 bases separating them. CDR3 DNA: TGTGCCAGCAGTTTGTGGAACACTGAAGCTTTCTTT. Amino acid sequence: CASSLWNTEAFF.

The chain recombines TRBV18 with TRBJ2-1, with D possibly matching TRBD2 (6 bases). Germline V gives CDR1 KGHSH, CDR2 LQKENI. The length of the CDR3 is 17 residues. The ends were cut back, 0 bases at V and 5 bases at J, with 17 bases in the middle. The CDR3 region has the DNA TGTGCCAGCTCACCACCTTTGACTAGTACCAACCACAATGAGCAGTTCTTC. Translating it yields CASSPPLTSTNHNEQFF.

The chain has TRBV5-1 and TRBJ1-3; 7 bases fit TRBD1. Germline-derived CDR1 and CDR2 are SGHRS and YFSETQ. This CDR3 region has 16 residues. The junction had 6 bases not matched to a gene; V was cut back by 3 bases and J by 0 bases. For the CDR3, the DNA is TGCGCCAGCAGCTCAACAGGGGCAGACTCTGGAAACACCATATATTTT. Protein: CASSSTGADSGNTIYF.

The CDR3 bases are TGTGCCAGCAGCTTAGAGGGGATCGGGGGATATGGAAACACCATATATTTT. Its translation is CASSLEGIGGYGNTIYF. The chain links TRBV13 to TRBJ1-3, with D maybe TRBD1 (5 bases). The CDR3 extends over 17 amino acids. V was trimmed by 1 base and J by 3 bases, leaving 16 bases between them. Germline V gene lookup returns CDR1 PRHDT and CDR2 FYEKMQ (reference sequence).

This rearrangement joins TRBV11-2 to TRBJ1-5; perhaps TRBD1 as D (6 bases). Trimming removed 2 bases from V and 7 bases from J, with 12 bases in between. This CDR3 region has 14 residues. Germline CDR1 and CDR2: SGHAT and FQNNGV. The CDR3 protein is CASSLSGALQPQHF. Written as DNA, the CDR3 is TGTGCCAGCAGCTTATCGGGGGCGTTGCAGCCCCAGCATTTT.